This T cell receptor (beta chain) was obtained from a study of T-cell memory formation after mild COVID-19 listed by TCRdb under 2021. With respect to the entire study: TCR sequence clusters from the two donors were found to be largely donor specific. In a couple of donors, T-cell clones that expanded and contracted after mild COVID-19 were tracked by sequencing TCRalpha and TCRbeta repertoires over time. Two young, previously healthy adult volunteers, one female and one male, were included in the cohort. General findings and caveats noted by the study authors: From day 15 to 85, contracting clones showed balanced CD4/CD8 phenotypes, whereas a second wave of clones that expanded from day 15 to 37 leaned towards CD4+. SARS-CoV-2 specificity of the second-wave clones peaking on day 37 was not confirmed. Some responding clones were detected in pre-infection memory, suggesting pre-existing cross-reactive memory T cells joined the SARS-CoV-2 response. Contracting CD4+ clones turned up mainly in the CM and EM memory subsets, whereas EMRA was where CD8+ clones were enriched. Only a couple of mild cases were covered by the study, and larger cohorts that include severe cases with pre-infection samples were considered necessary.

This clonotype was detected a few times. The target of this receptor is not known. Base-call qualities are not available, and no considerably larger clone is one nucleotide away. Sequenced on an Illumina NovaSeq 6000. cDNA libraries for TCRalpha and TCRbeta were prepared by 5'RACE using constant-segment primers, with sample barcodes and unique molecular identifiers added. RNA was extracted from every sample with Trizol reagent. Amplification of the libraries took two PCR steps, and the second step added a second sample barcode plus Illumina TruSeq adapters. Sequencing of the libraries was done on an Illumina NovaSeq, producing 2 x 150 bp paired-end reads. Regarding the original processing steps: Reads were demultiplexed and collapsed into UMI-guided consensus sequences with migec v1.2.7. Using mixcr v2.1.11, UMI consensuses were aligned to TRA and TRB V and J templates and then assembled into clonotypes. Clonotypes were classified as expanded or contracted when called significant by both edgeR and NoisET, with noise models trained on biological replicates. For edgeR calls, the cutoffs were a false discovery rate-adjusted p below 0.01 and a log2 fold-change threshold of 1. PCA with hierarchical clustering of max-normalized trajectories of the 1000 most abundant clonotypes was used as exploratory dynamics analysis. Separately sequenced CD4+ and CD8+ repertoires were used to assign the CD4 or CD8 phenotype of responding clones. TCRdb trimmed the raw reads at Q25, called clones with MiXCR and kept productive beta chains. Rows with a matching CDR3 protein are joined into one entry that keeps the most common DNA and genes. The V and J calls and clone size are TCRdb's, not the authors'. The sample records roughly 280,000 distinct CDR3 sequences, under 20% of which are singletons. The top ten hold 22% of the sample.

V lost 4 bases and J lost 9 bases; the stretch between them is 11 bases long. For CDR1 and CDR2, the germline V gene lists SGHRS and YFSETQ. The cysteine opens and the phenylalanine closes a CDR3 of 12 amino acids. This entry keeps only the CDR3 DNA: 36 bases, framed from base 1. Ficoll-Paque density gradient centrifugation was used to isolate PBMCs. Sample: PBMCs or a T cell subset sorted from them (not recorded which). The TCR was taken from a man in his late teens or twenties who had mild COVID-19 (a few samples of this study predate the infection). The sample titles of this study are shuffled in the database, so cell type and time point are left out; the donor was told from shared clones. This chain joins TRBV5-1 to TRBJ2-1; no D gene is confidently identified. At the DNA level, the sequence is TGCGCCAGCAGCCCCTCGTCGGTTGAGCAGTTCTTC. It specifies CASSPSSVEQFF.